The clone carrying this T cell receptor beta chain was observed a few times. Its antigen is still unknown. The PCR employed 60 Vbeta primers together with 13 Jbeta primers. Here immunoSEQ multiplex PCR was the method, and the copy in TCRdb shows in-frame clones only, minus some. The data contain 150,000 to 200,000 clones, around four fifths of them singletons. The source of the sample is a study of cytomegalovirus exposure and HLA in healthy donors. General study results and limits: The Asian-associated ancestry cluster reportedly had fewer N-insertions than the roughly 670-donor mean in a later analysis. Among the sequence variants, a highly shared cluster was likely an artifact of sequencing. Rarity characterized most TCR sequences, yet some public TCRs appeared in many donors.

Samples came from healthy bone marrow donors. Sequenced material: PBMCs. This sequence originates from a female donor in good health and CMV-seronegative.

The CDR3 nucleotides read TGTGCCAGCAGCGCAGAGGACAGTAACTATGGCTACACCTTC. Its translation: CASSAEDSNYGYTF. The genes are TRBV9 and TRBJ1-2, with D maybe TRBD1 (6 bases). Germline values: CDR1 SGDLS, CDR2 YYNGEE. The CDR3 runs 14 residues. Deletions cut 3 bases from V and 1 base from J, with 10 bases between.